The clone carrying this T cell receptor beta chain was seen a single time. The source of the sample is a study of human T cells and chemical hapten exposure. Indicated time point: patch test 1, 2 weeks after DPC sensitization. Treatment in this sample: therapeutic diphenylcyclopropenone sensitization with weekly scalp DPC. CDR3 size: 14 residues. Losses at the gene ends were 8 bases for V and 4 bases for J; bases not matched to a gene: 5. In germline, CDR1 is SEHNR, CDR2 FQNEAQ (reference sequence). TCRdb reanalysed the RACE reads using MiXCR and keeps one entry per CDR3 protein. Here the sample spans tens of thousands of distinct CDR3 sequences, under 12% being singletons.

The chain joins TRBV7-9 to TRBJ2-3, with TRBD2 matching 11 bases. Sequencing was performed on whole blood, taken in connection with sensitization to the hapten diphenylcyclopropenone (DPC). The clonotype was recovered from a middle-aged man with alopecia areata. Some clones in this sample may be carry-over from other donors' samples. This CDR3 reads CASLLAGGPDTQYF. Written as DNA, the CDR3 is TGTGCCAGCTTATTAGCGGGAGGGCCAGATACGCAGTATTTT.